This T cell receptor beta chain was captured by sequencing in a study of T cell changes during pregnancy in multiple sclerosis. Measured with immunoSEQ multiplex PCR; TCRdb has only the in-frame clones, and not every one. Here the sample spans approximately 61,000 clones, approximately 91% being singletons. The CDR3 sequence is 15 residues long. The ends were cut back, 1 base at V and 3 bases at J, with 10 bases in the middle. Germline V gives CDR1 LNHDA, CDR2 SQIVND (reference sequence). The chain joins TRBV19 to TRBJ1-5, with D possibly being TRBD1 (5 bases). The source material was peripheral blood, sampled in the first trimester of pregnancy. This clonotype originated in a female donor with multiple sclerosis, enrolled in a pregnancy study. CDR3 protein: CASSIARGDNQPQHF. CDR3 DNA sequence: TGTGCCAGTAGTATAGCAAGGGGTGACAATCAGCCCCAGCATTTT.